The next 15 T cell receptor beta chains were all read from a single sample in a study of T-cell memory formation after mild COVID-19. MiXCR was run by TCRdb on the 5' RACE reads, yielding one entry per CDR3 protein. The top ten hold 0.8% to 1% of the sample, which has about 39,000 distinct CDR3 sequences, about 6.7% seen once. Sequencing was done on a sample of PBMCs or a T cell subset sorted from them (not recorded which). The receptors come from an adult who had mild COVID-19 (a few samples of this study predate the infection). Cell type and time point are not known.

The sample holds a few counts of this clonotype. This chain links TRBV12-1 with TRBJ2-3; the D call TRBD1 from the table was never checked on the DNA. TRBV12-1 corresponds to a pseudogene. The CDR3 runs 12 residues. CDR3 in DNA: TGTGCCAGCAGCTTGAGGGGCAAAACGCAGTATTTT. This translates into CASSLRGKTQYF.

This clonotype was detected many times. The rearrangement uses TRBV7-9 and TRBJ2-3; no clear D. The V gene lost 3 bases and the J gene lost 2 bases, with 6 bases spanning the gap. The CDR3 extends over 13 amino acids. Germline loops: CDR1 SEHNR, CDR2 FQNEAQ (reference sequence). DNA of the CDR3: TGTGCCAGCAGCTTGTGGATCACAGATACGCAGTATTTT. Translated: CASSLWITDTQYF.

CDR3 amino acids: CASSPVQATDTQYF. In nucleotides, the CDR3 is TGCGCCAGCAGCCCGGTGCAAGCAACAGATACGCAGTATTTT. The chain recombines TRBV5-1 with TRBJ2-3; D unresolved. CDR1 is SGHRS, CDR2 YFSETQ, per germline. Between the trimmed V and J ends, which lost 4 bases and 3 bases, there was a span of 12 bases. This CDR3 contains 14 residues.

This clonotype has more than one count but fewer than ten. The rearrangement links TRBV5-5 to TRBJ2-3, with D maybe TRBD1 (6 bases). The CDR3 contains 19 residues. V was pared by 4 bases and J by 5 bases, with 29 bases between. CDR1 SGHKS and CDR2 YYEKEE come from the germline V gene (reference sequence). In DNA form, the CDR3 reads TGTGCCAGCAGCCCATACCTCCCGGGACACGGAGGAGTTGGAGATACGCAGTATTTT. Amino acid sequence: CASSPYLPGHGGVGDTQYF.

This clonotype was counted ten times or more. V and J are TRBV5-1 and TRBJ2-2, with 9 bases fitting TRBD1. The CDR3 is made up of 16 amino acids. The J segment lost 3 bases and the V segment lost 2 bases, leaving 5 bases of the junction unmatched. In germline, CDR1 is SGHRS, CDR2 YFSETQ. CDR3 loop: CASSFGTGLYTGELFF. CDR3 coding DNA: TGCGCCAGCAGCTTCGGGACAGGGCTTTACACCGGGGAGCTGTTTTTT.

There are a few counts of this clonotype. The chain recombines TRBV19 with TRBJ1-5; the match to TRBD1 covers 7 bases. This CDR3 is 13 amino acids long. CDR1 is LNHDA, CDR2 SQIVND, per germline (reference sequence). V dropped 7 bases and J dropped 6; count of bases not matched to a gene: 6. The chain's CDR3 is CASIDRAGQPQHF. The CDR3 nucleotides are TGTGCCAGTATAGACAGGGCCGGTCAGCCCCAGCATTTT.

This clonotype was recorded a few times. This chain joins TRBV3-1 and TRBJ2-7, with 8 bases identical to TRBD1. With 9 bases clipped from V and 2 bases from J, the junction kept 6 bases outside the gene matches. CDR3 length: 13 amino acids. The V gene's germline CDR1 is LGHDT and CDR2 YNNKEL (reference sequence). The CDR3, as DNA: TGTGCCAGTAGAGGACAGGGCCCCTACGAGCAGTACTTC. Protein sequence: CASRGQGPYEQYF.

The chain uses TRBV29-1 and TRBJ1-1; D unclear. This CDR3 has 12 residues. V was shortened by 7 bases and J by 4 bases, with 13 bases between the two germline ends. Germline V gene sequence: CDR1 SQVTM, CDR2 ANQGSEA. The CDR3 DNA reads TGCAGCGCCTGGGAGGGAACCACTGAAGCTTTCTTT. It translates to CSAWEGTTEAFF.

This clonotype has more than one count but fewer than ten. The CDR3 region is CASSIADGSNSPLHF. The DNA for the CDR3 is TGTGCCAGCAGTATCGCGGACGGCAGTAATTCACCCCTCCACTTT. This chain links TRBV2 with TRBJ1-6, with D uncertain. The ends were cut back, 5 bases at V and 6 bases at J, with 14 bases in the middle. Germline V CDR1 and CDR2: SNHLY, FYNNEI. This CDR3 spans 15 amino acids.

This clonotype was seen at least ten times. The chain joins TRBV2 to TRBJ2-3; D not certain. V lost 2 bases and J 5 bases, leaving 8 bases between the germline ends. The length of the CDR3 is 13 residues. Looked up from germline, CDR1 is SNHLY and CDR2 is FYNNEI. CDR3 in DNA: TGTGCCAGCAGTGAAAGTCTGGTAGATACGCAGTATTTT. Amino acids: CASSESLVDTQYF.

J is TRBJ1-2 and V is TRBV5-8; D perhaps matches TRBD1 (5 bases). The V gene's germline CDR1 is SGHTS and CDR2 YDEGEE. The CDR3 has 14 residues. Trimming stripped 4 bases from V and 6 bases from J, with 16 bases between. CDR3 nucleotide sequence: TGTGCCAGCAGCCGGGCGGCGGGGCGAAATGGCTACACCTTC. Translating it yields CASSRAAGRNGYTF.

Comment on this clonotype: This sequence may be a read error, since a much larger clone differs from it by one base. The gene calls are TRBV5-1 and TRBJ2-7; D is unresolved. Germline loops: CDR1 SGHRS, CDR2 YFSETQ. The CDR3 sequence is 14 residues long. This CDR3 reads CASGDYGSSHEQYF. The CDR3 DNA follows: TGCGCCAGCGGAGATTACGGCAGCTCCCACGAGCAGTACTTC.

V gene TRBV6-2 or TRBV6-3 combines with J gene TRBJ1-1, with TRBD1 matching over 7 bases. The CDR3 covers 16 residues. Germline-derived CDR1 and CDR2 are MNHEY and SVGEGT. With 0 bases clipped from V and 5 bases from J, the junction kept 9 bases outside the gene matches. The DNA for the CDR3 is TGTGCCAGCAGTTACTCCCCCCGCTCAGGGGGTACTGAAGCTTTCTTT. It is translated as CASSYSPRSGGTEAFF.

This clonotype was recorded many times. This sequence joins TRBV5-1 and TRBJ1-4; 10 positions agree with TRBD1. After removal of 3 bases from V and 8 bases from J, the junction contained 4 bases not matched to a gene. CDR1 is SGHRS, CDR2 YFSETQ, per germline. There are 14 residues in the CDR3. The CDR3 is CASSSRTGGEKLFF. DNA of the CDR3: TGCGCCAGCAGCTCCCGGACAGGGGGAGAAAAACTGTTTTTT.

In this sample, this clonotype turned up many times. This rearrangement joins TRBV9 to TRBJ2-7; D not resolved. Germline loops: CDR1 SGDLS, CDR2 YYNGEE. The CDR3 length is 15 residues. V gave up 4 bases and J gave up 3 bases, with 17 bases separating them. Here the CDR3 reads CASSLGSEQYYEQYF. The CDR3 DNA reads TGTGCCAGCAGCTTGGGTTCGGAACAATACTACGAGCAGTACTTC.